This T cell receptor beta chain emerged from a study of blood T cells in healthy people across ages. The second PCR ran about 6 to 11 cycles with a sample-barcoded 5' primer and J-beta primers. One entry per CDR3 protein results from TCRdb running MiXCR on the 5' RACE reads. This table has 1.5 million to 2 million distinct CDR3 sequences, roughly 28% appearing once. This sequence originates from a woman aged 25 to 45 in good health. The sample consisted of blood.

As DNA, the CDR3 is TGTGCCAGCAGTTTTTCTCGACCTGACTACACCTTC. Encoded protein: CASSFSRPDYTF. V is TRBV12-3 or TRBV12-4 and J is TRBJ1-2; D is uncertain. Trimming stripped 3 bases from V and 10 bases from J, with 12 bases between. The CDR3 sequence is 12 residues long.